The sequence of this TCR beta chain was determined in a study of CD8 T cells in ankylosing spondylitis. Study-wide results and caveats: Prior work had noted some motif variants in reactive arthritis blood and synovial fluid. It appeared that ankylosing spondylitis blood was characterized by a TCR beta motif of several highly homologous variants.

The CDR3 is made up of 11 amino acids. Germline CDR1 DFQATT, CDR2 SNEGSKA (reference sequence). Generation of TCR beta libraries employed quantitative 5'-RACE incorporating molecular barcodes. TCRdb recomputed calls from the 5' RACE reads with MiXCR, one row per CDR3 protein. The repertoire consists of more than 600,000 distinct CDR3 sequences, with 15% to 20% occurring once and the leading ten covering about 19%. Worth noting for this clonotype: Antigen unknown.

The TCR was taken from a male donor with ankylosing spondylitis. The chain recombines TRBV20-1 with TRBJ1-1; 7 bases agree with TRBD1. Sequencing was carried out using blood, either unsorted or a sorted T cell fraction (not recorded which). CDR3 nucleotide sequence: TGCGGGACAGTTATGAACACTGAAGCTTTCTTT. It is translated as CGTVMNTEAFF.